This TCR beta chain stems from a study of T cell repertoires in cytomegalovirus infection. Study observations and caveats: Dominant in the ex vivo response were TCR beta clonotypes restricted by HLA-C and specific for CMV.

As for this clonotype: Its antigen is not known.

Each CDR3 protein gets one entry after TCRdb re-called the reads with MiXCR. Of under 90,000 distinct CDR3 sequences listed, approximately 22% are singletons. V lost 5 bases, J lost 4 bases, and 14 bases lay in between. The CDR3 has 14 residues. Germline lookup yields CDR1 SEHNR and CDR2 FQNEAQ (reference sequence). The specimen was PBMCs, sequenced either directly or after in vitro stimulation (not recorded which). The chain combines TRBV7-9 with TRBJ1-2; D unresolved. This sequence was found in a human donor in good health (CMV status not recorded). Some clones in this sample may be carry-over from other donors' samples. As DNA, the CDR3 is TGTGCCAGCAGCCAGGTCAGGTTGATCTATGGCTACACCTTC. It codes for CASSQVRLIYGYTF.